The 16 T cell receptor beta chains reported below all come from one sample, sequenced in a study of blood T cell repertoires in COVID-19. Produced via immunoSEQ multiplex PCR; TCRdb's table is partial and in-frame only. The sample contains tens of thousands of clones, about four fifths of which appear only once. The sample comprised peripheral blood. These receptors came from a woman older than 75 with active or convalescent COVID-19.

V and J are TRBV11-2 and TRBJ1-6, with D uncertain. CDR1 and CDR2 from the germline V gene are SGHAT and FQNNGV. This CDR3 has 14 residues. V was pared by 10 bases and J by 2 bases, with 12 bases between. The CDR3 spells CATSQEAYNSPLHF. CDR3 DNA sequence: TGTGCCACATCGCAGGAGGCCTATAATTCACCCCTCCACTTT. Supplemented by reference TRBV11-2 and TRBJ1-6, the full variable domain reads EAGVAQSPRYKIIEKRQSVAFWCNPISGHATLYWYQQILGQGPKLLIQFQNNGVVDDSQLPKDRFSAERLKGVDSTLKIQPAKLEDSAVYLCATSQEAYNSPLHFGNGTRLTVT.

The V gene is TRBV7-9, the J gene TRBJ1-1; no clear D. Per germline, CDR1 SEHNR and CDR2 FQNEAQ (reference sequence). This CDR3 is 14 amino acids long. The V gene lost 2 bases and the J gene lost 0 bases, with 7 bases spanning the gap. The CDR3 sequence: CASSLSTVNTEAFF. In DNA form, the CDR3 reads TGTGCCAGCAGCTTATCGACTGTGAACACTGAAGCTTTCTTT.

In this sample, this clone turned up once. The chain couples TRBV28 to TRBJ2-7, with a tentative D call TRBD2 (5 bases). Looked up from germline, CDR1 is MDHEN and CDR2 is SYDVKM. This CDR3 contains 16 residues. Deletions cut 5 bases from V and 2 bases from J, with 19 bases between. The CDR3: CASSRETGTVTYEQYF. CDR3 bases: TGTGCCAGCAGTCGAGAAACGGGAACCGTGACCTACGAGCAGTACTTC.

The chain employs TRBV7-9 and TRBJ2-7; TRBD1 agrees at 11 bases. The CDR3 runs 15 residues. V was clipped by 4 bases and J by 6 bases; unmatched bases: 8. Germline loops: CDR1 SEHNR, CDR2 FQNEAQ (reference sequence). The CDR3 protein is CASSYGTGGSIEQYF. CDR3 nucleotides: TGTGCCAGCAGCTACGGGACAGGGGGTTCAATCGAGCAGTACTTC.

The V and J genes are TRBV6-5 and TRBJ1-3; the D gene is possibly TRBD1 (5 bases). With 2 bases removed from V and 4 bases from J, the gap between germline ends came to 15 bases. Germline V gives CDR1 MNHEY, CDR2 SVGAGI. The CDR3 consists of 16 residues. The CDR3 here is CASSYATWGEGNTIYF. The DNA for the CDR3 is TGTGCCAGCAGTTACGCGACCTGGGGGGAAGGAAACACCATATATTTT.

This clone was recorded a few times. V and J are TRBV30 and TRBJ2-7; no reliable D call. The CDR3 spans 13 residues. The germline CDR1 and CDR2 sequences are GTSNPN and SVGIG (reference sequence). Trimming shortened V by 0 bases and J by 7 bases, and 13 bases separated the two germline ends. CDR3 sequence (DNA): TGTGCCTGGAGTGTACTTATGAACTGGGAGCAGTACTTC. Amino acids: CAWSVLMNWEQYF.

This clone was found a few times. The chain couples TRBV7-2 to TRBJ2-5; D may be TRBD2 (6 bases). CDR1 and CDR2 from the germline V gene are SGHTA and FQGNSA. The CDR3 loop spans 15 amino acids. Trimming left V 1 base short and J 5 bases short, with 14 bases between. The CDR3 bases are TGTGCCAGCAGCTTAGTTTCGGGGGAAGGGGAGACCCAGTACTTC. It is translated as CASSLVSGEGETQYF.

V and J are TRBV19 and TRBJ1-6; D remains ambiguous. The ends were cut back, 7 bases at V and 4 bases at J, with 8 bases in the middle. Germline lookup yields CDR1 LNHDA and CDR2 SQIVND (reference sequence). The CDR3 has 13 amino acids. The CDR3 DNA reads as TGTGCCAGTAACCGGGATTATAATTCACCCCTCCACTTT. The encoded protein is CASNRDYNSPLHF.

V is TRBV14 and J is TRBJ2-1, with a possible D match to TRBD1 (5 bases). V lost 0 bases to trimming and J lost 8 bases, with 5 bases between them. Germline V gene data show CDR1 as SGHDN and CDR2 as FVKESK. This CDR3 is 12 amino acids long. CDR3 sequence reads: CASSQEGDEQFF. The CDR3 bases are TGTGCCAGCAGCCAAGAAGGGGATGAGCAGTTCTTC.

The chain recombines TRBV19 with TRBJ1-6; 7 bases are a match to TRBD1. Germline loops: CDR1 LNHDA, CDR2 SQIVND (reference sequence). V lost 5 bases, J lost 7 bases, and 8 bases stayed unmatched. The CDR3 runs to 15 residues. The CDR3 nucleotides read TGTGCCAGTAGTTTCGAGACAGGGCTGAATTCACCCCTCCACTTT. Translated: CASSFETGLNSPLHF.

V and J are TRBV7-8 and TRBJ2-1; a weak D match, TRBD1 (5 bases). There are 15 residues in the CDR3. Germline-derived CDR1 and CDR2 are SGHVS and FQNEAQ. Trimming pared 2 bases from V and 2 bases from J, leaving 10 bases between. The CDR3 DNA reads TGTGCCAGCAGCTTACGCGGACAAACCTACAATGAGCAGTTCTTC. Amino acids: CASSLRGQTYNEQFF.

This CDR3 is CASSLVGGAYEQYF. The CDR3 region has the DNA TGTGCCAGCAGTTTAGTGGGAGGGGCCTACGAGCAGTACTTC. This rearrangement joins TRBV27 to TRBJ2-7; 7 bases align to TRBD2. The CDR3 covers 14 residues. Trimming removed 2 bases from V and 2 bases from J; junction bases left unmatched: 3. Looked up from germline, CDR1 is MNHEY and CDR2 is SMNVEV (reference sequence).

The CDR3 sequence: CASSFDRVSYEQYF. CDR3 DNA sequence: TGTGCCAGCAGTTTCGACAGGGTCTCCTACGAGCAGTACTTC. The chain employs TRBV28 and TRBJ2-7; TRBD1 agrees at 7 bases. Germline V CDR1 and CDR2: MDHEN, SYDVKM. The CDR3 runs 14 residues. J gave up 0 bases and V 3 bases, and 2 bases lay outside the gene matches.

This clone was seen repeatedly, ten times or more. V usage is TRBV3-1 (or the pseudogene TRBV3-2) and J usage is TRBJ1-1, with D possibly TRBD1 on 5 matching bases. V was pared by 0 bases and J by 0 bases, with 11 bases between. The CDR3 contains 16 residues. The germline V gene has CDR1 LGHDT and CDR2 YNNKEL (reference sequence). The CDR3, as DNA: TGTGCCAGCAGCCAAGATGTTGGCAGGGTGAACACTGAAGCTTTCTTT. Translated, it gives CASSQDVGRVNTEAFF.

The V call is TRBV5-5, the J call TRBJ2-7, with D possibly being TRBD1 (6 bases). Germline CDR1 and CDR2: SGHKS and YYEKEE (reference sequence). The V end lost 3 bases, the J end lost 0 bases, and 13 bases lay between the germline ends. This CDR3 comprises 15 residues. CDR3 amino acids: CASSSSGTSSYEQYF. In DNA form, the CDR3 reads TGTGCCAGCAGCTCCTCCGGGACATCCTCCTACGAGCAGTACTTC.

CDR3 bases: TGTGCCAGCAGTGAAGCCATCCAAAACCTCTTGAAAGGGAGTGAGCAGTTCTTC. This translates into CASSEAIQNLLKGSEQFF. The chain carries TRBV2 and TRBJ2-1, with D possibly being TRBD2 (5 bases). The germline CDR1 and CDR2 sequences are SNHLY and FYNNEI. The CDR3 extends over 18 amino acids. V lost 0 bases and J lost 9, with 24 bases in between.